These T cell receptor beta chains were read from a single sample in a study of control samples from healthy donors and cancer patients. Generated by immunoSEQ multiplex PCR, the TCRdb table keeps only in-frame clones and is missing some. The sample carries roughly 130,000 clones, around 96% recorded once. Sequencing was performed on blood. The receptors shown here come from a man under 40 in good health. Each CDR3 is given with its conserved first and last residue. The D gene is left open where the match is weak. Where a row states a size, it is once, few, many or the class of an expanded clone; other rows omit it.

D gene | J gene | CDR3 length | V gene | clone size | CDR3 protein | CDR3 DNA
. | TRBJ1-6 | 14 | TRBV5-6 | once | CASSLLGSNSPLHF | TGTGCCAGCAGCTTATTGGGCAGTAATTCACCCCTCCACTTT
TRBD2 | TRBJ2-1 | 15 | TRBV7-6 | . | CASSFSGGNTDEQFF | TGTGCCAGCAGCTTTAGCGGGGGGAATACAGATGAGCAGTTCTTC
. | TRBJ1-1 | 14 | TRBV9 | . | CASSVDGMNTEAFF | TGTGCCAGCAGCGTGGATGGAATGAACACTGAAGCTTTCTTT
. | TRBJ2-7 | 14 | TRBV3-1/TRBV3-2 | . | CASSPKVQGLEQYF | TGTGCCAGCAGCCCAAAGGTGCAGGGACTCGAGCAGTACTTC
. | TRBJ1-1 | 14 | TRBV5-4 | once | CASSLDTQDTEAFF | TGTGCCAGCAGCTTGGACACTCAGGACACTGAAGCTTTCTTT
TRBD1 | TRBJ1-3 | 17 | TRBV3-1/TRBV3-2 | . | CASSPGTGFSSGNTIYF | TGTGCCAGCAGTCCCGGGACAGGCTTTAGCTCTGGAAACACCATATATTTT
. | TRBJ1-2 | 13 | TRBV12-5 | . | CASGLGGSYGYTF | TGTGCTAGTGGTTTGGGGGGAAGCTATGGCTACACCTTC
. | TRBJ2-5 | 14 | TRBV7-9 | . | CASSSSGARETQYF | TGTGCCAGCAGCTCTTCAGGGGCCCGGGAGACCCAGTACTTC
. | TRBJ1-1 | 14 | TRBV28 | . | CASSSERESTEAFF | TGTGCCAGCAGTAGTGAAAGGGAAAGCACTGAAGCTTTCTTT
. | TRBJ2-2 | 12 | TRBV29-1 | . | CSVGRNTGELFF | TGCAGCGTTGGCAGGAACACCGGGGAGCTGTTTTTT
. | TRBJ2-3 | 14 | TRBV2 | . | CASRRRPGADTQYF | TGTGCCAGCAGACGAAGGCCCGGAGCGGATACGCAGTATTTT
. | TRBJ1-3 | 13 | TRBV6-6 | . | CASSAANGNTIYF | TGTGCCAGCAGCGCGGCGAACGGGAACACCATATATTTT
. | TRBJ1-5 | 13 | TRBV4-1 | . | CASSRGSHQPQHF | TGCGCCAGCAGCCGAGGCTCCCATCAGCCCCAGCATTTT
. | TRBJ1-2 | 15 | TRBV6-5 | once | CASSYASDGGRGYTF | TGTGCCAGCAGTTACGCCTCCGATGGAGGACGAGGCTACACCTTC
. | TRBJ2-5 | 13 | TRBV4-1 | . | CASSQGRGETQYF | TGCGCCAGCAGCCAGGGGCGGGGAGAGACCCAGTACTTC
TRBD1 | TRBJ1-6 | 15 | TRBV5-4 | few | CASSSPDRVGSPLHF | TGTGCCAGCAGCTCGCCCGACAGGGTCGGTTCACCCCTCCACTTT
. | TRBJ2-7 | 15 | TRBV20-1 | . | CSASHPTGGDHEQYF | TGCAGTGCTAGTCACCCAACCGGCGGGGACCACGAGCAGTACTTC
. | TRBJ2-1 | 14 | TRBV11-2 | . | CASSLGGSYNEQFF | TGTGCCAGCAGCTTAGGGGGCTCCTACAATGAGCAGTTCTTC
. | TRBJ2-1 | 13 | TRBV7-3 | . | CASSLNRDNEQFF | TGTGCCAGCAGCTTAAATAGGGACAATGAGCAGTTCTTC
. | TRBJ1-4 | 17 | TRBV5-4 | . | CASSSGTLRAVNEKLFF | TGTGCCAGCAGCTCCGGGACCCTGAGGGCGGTTAATGAAAAACTGTTTTTT
. | TRBJ2-3 | 14 | TRBV4-3 | . | CASSQKRLRDTQYF | TGCGCCAGCAGCCAAAAAAGATTGAGGGATACGCAGTATTTT
. | TRBJ2-5 | 13 | TRBV3-1/TRBV3-2 | . | CASSPSHQETQYF | TGTGCCAGCAGCCCTTCGCACCAAGAGACCCAGTACTTC
. | TRBJ2-1 | 16 | TRBV3-1/TRBV3-2 | . | CASSPDMGWLVDEQFF | TGTGCCAGCAGCCCGGACATGGGATGGCTGGTCGATGAGCAGTTCTTC
. | TRBJ1-1 | 9 | TRBV1 | . | CTSRPLAFF | TGCACCAGCAGGCCACTAGCTTTCTTT
. | TRBJ2-4 | 17 | TRBV5-6 | few | CASSPSQVSWAKNIQYF | TGTGCCAGCAGCCCCTCTCAGGTTTCCTGGGCCAAAAACATTCAGTACTTC
. | TRBJ2-7 | 15 | TRBV25-1 | . | CASSEWGQGAYEQYF | TGTGCCAGCAGTGAATGGGGGCAGGGAGCCTACGAGCAGTACTTC
. | TRBJ2-7 | 13 | TRBV13 | . | CASRRALLYEQYF | TGTGCCAGCAGGCGGGCCTTGCTATACGAGCAGTACTTC
. | TRBJ1-4 | 13 | TRBV18 | . | CASSRGQEEKLFF | TGTGCCAGCTCCCGTGGCCAAGAGGAAAAACTGTTTTTT
. | TRBJ2-2 | 13 | TRBV6-5 | . | CASSYRGTGELFF | TGTGCCAGCAGTTACAGAGGCACCGGGGAGCTGTTTTTT
TRBD1 | TRBJ1-4 | 16 | TRBV7-9 | . | CASSSGQLVTNEKLFF | TGTGCCAGCAGCTCGGGACAGCTCGTGACTAATGAAAAACTGTTTTTT
. | TRBJ1-1 | 15 | TRBV7-2 | . | CASSFLGGQDTEAFF | TGTGCCAGCAGCTTCCTCGGGGGGCAGGACACTGAAGCTTTCTTT
TRBD1 | TRBJ1-5 | 15 | TRBV7-8 | . | CASSPGQENNQPQHF | TGTGCCAGCAGCCCCGGACAGGAGAACAATCAGCCCCAGCATTTT
. | TRBJ2-3 | 14 | TRBV5-5 | . | CASSLNGNTDTQYF | TGTGCCAGCAGCTTGAACGGGAACACAGATACGCAGTATTTT
TRBD1 | TRBJ1-5 | 16 | TRBV27 | . | CASSLLAGGINQPQHF | TGTGCCAGCAGTTTATTGGCAGGGGGCATTAATCAGCCCCAGCATTTT
TRBD1 | TRBJ1-2 | 15 | TRBV4-2 | . | CASSQPTGGRYGYTF | TGTGCCAGCAGCCAGCCAACAGGGGGAAGATATGGCTACACCTTC
. | TRBJ1-3 | 15 | TRBV9 | . | CASSVERGSGNTIYF | TGTGCCAGCAGCGTAGAAAGGGGCTCTGGAAACACCATATATTTT
. | TRBJ1-3 | 12 | TRBV7-2 | . | CASSRTGNTIYF | TGTGCCAGCAGCCGTACTGGAAACACCATATATTTT
. | TRBJ1-2 | 15 | TRBV5-4 | . | CASSWGPAPTYGYTF | TGTGCCAGCAGCTGGGGCCCAGCGCCAACCTATGGCTACACCTTC
. | TRBJ1-2 | 14 | TRBV9 | . | CASSYRGGNYGYTF | TGTGCCAGCTCCTACCGGGGGGGTAACTATGGCTACACCTTC
. | TRBJ1-1 | 15 | TRBV27 | . | CASSLSRTLNTEAFF | TGTGCCAGCAGTTTATCCCGGACATTGAACACTGAAGCTTTCTTT
TRBD2 | TRBJ2-3 | 20 | TRBV7-9 | . | CASSTKTSGDISPNTDTQYF | TGTGCCAGCAGCACAAAGACTAGCGGGGACATTTCACCGAACACAGATACGCAGTATTTT
. | TRBJ1-5 | 13 | TRBV6-2/TRBV6-3 | . | CASSYGGQQPQHF | TGTGCCAGCAGTTACGGGGGCCAACAGCCCCAGCATTTT
TRBD1 | TRBJ1-5 | 15 | TRBV19 | few | CASSYNRGFYQPQHF | TGTGCCAGTAGTTACAACAGGGGATTCTATCAGCCCCAGCATTTT
TRBD2 | TRBJ2-3 | 16 | TRBV4-1 | few | CASSLLGAGGGDTQYF | TGCGCCAGCAGCCTGCTAGGAGCGGGGGGAGGCGATACGCAGTATTTT
. | TRBJ1-2 | 14 | TRBV6-6 | . | CASRDIMGPYGYTF | TGTGCCAGCAGGGACATCATGGGCCCGTATGGCTACACCTTC
TRBD2 | TRBJ2-5 | 16 | TRBV7-2 | . | CASSPRVAGGGETQYF | TGTGCCAGCAGCCCCCGAGTAGCGGGGGGGGGAGAGACCCAGTACTTC
. | TRBJ2-7 | 16 | TRBV3-1/TRBV3-2 | . | CASSQVWGYRAYEQYF | TGTGCCAGCAGCCAAGTGTGGGGATACAGGGCCTACGAGCAGTACTTC
. | TRBJ1-2 | 12 | TRBV27 | . | CASMTGNYGYTF | TGTGCCAGCATGACGGGTAACTATGGCTACACCTTC